A selection of T cell receptor beta chains follows, all from one sample in a study of blood T cell repertoires in COVID-19. Data came from immunoSEQ multiplex PCR; TCRdb stores just in-frame clones and leaves some out. The table has around 84,000 clones, around four fifths seen once. Sequencing used peripheral blood. These TCRs come from a man aged 60 to 69 with COVID-19, enrolled during active disease. Each CDR3 is given with its conserved first and last residue. D genes are given only for firm matches.

d_gene,v_gene,len,CDR3aa
.,TRBV21-1,16,CASSERLAGPYNEQFF
TRBD2,TRBV9,16,CASSITSGINTGELFF
.,TRBV2,15,CASRESRGPESEAFF
.,TRBV4-1,12,CASSPLWRGQYF
TRBD2,TRBV7-2,15,CASSYSPGGPYEQYF
TRBD2,TRBV18,18,CASSSGLAGGRGTGELFF
.,TRBV6-5,15,CASRSDAVSGNTIYF
.,TRBV9,16,CASRNRTIQRSDTQYF
TRBD1,TRBV19,15,CASSMGTGFGETQYF
.,TRBV27,14,CASRPPGTHNIQYF
.,TRBV11-2,15,CASSLGAGISSEQYF
.,TRBV10-1,15,CASSEWGEGDQPQYF
.,TRBV7-6,16,CASSLTLSGSTDTQYF
TRBD2,TRBV4-3,16,CASSQDVASGDYEQYF
TRBD2,TRBV4-3,15,CASSQRGLALDEQFF
.,TRBV7-6,15,CASSPLRGNGNTIYF
TRBD2,TRBV5-5,15,CASSFGLAPSYEQYF
.,TRBV5-5,16,CASSGDPLAGSFGYTF
.,TRBV19,15,CASSIPGGANTEAFF
.,TRBV7-8,14,CASSFIGGEQPQHF
TRBD2,TRBV11-2,17,CASSLDTSGGGYNEQFF
.,TRBV4-1,15,CASSPLPHSNSPLHF
.,TRBV19,15,CASRIDRSSGNTIYF
TRBD1,TRBV5-4,13,CASSERTGTEQYF
TRBD1,TRBV29-1,14,CSAWTGRSYETQYF
TRBD1,TRBV5-4,14,CASSLDRGRETQYF
TRBD1,TRBV12-3/TRBV12-4,13,CASSWDRDYEQYF
.,TRBV5-6,13,CASSLPAVYEQYF
.,TRBV7-2,15,CASSYSRGAKSEAFF
TRBD2,TRBV3-1/TRBV3-2,16,CASRGLAEINTGELFF
TRBD2,TRBV29-1,12,CSAGTSGIRQFF
.,TRBV15,15,CATSRGGGNNSPLHF
TRBD1,TRBV7-6,15,CASSLRTGDPYEQYF
TRBD1,TRBV7-8,16,CASSLGIGTANSPLHF
TRBD1,TRBV14,19,CASSQVLGDRETFNQPQHF
TRBD2,TRBV7-2,14,CASSFTGTRREQYF